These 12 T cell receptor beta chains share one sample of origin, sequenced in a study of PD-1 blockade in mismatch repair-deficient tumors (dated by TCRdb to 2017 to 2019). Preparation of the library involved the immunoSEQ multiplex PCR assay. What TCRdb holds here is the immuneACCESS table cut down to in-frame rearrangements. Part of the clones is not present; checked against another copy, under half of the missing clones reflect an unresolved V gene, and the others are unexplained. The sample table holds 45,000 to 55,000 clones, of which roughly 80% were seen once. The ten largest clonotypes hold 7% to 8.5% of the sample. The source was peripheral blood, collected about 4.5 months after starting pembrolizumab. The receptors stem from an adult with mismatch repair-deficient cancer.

CDR3 sequence (DNA): TGCGCCAGCAGCCAAGATGGACTACCCAAGGGAGATACGCAGTATTTT. This codes for CASSQDGLPKGDTQYF. The chain is built from TRBV4-1 and TRBJ2-3, with D possibly being TRBD2 (6 bases). The germline V gene encodes CDR1 MGHRA and CDR2 YSYEKL. The CDR3 has 16 amino acids. V lost 0 bases and J lost 5, with 15 bases in between.

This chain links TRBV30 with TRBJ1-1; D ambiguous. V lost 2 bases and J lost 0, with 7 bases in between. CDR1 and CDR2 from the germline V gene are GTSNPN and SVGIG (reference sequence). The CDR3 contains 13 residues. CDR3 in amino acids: CAWSPTMNTEAFF. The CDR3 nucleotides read TGTGCCTGGAGTCCCACAATGAACACTGAAGCTTTCTTT.

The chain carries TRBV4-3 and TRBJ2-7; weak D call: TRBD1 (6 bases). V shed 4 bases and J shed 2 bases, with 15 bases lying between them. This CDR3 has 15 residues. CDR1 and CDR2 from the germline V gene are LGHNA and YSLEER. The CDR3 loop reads CASSPTGTIAYEQYF. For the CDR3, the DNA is TGCGCCAGCAGCCCTACCGGGACAATAGCCTACGAGCAGTACTTC.

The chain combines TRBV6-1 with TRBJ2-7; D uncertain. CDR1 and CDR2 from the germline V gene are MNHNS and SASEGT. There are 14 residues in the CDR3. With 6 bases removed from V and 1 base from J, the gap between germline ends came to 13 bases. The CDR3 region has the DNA TGTGCCAGCAGCTCCTCACACTTTTCCTACGAGCAGTACTTC. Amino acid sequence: CASSSSHFSYEQYF.

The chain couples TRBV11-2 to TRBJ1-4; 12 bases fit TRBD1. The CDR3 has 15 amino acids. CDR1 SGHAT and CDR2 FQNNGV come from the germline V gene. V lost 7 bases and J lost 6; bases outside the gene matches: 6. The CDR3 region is CASTMGDRGHEKLFF. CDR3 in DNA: TGTGCCAGCACCATGGGGGACAGGGGGCATGAAAAACTGTTTTTT. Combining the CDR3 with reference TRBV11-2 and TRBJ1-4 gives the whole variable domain EAGVAQSPRYKIIEKRQSVAFWCNPISGHATLYWYQQILGQGPKLLIQFQNNGVVDDSQLPKDRFSAERLKGVDSTLKIQPAKLEDSAVYLCASTMGDRGHEKLFFGSGTQLSVL.

The chain's CDR3 is CASRRTGEISGNTIYF. Written as DNA, the CDR3 is TGTGCCAGTAGGAGGACAGGAGAAATCTCTGGAAACACCATATATTTT. The chain couples TRBV19 to TRBJ1-3; 7 bases fit TRBD1. Germline CDR1 is LNHDA and CDR2 is SQIVND (reference sequence). This CDR3 contains 16 residues. J was trimmed by 0 bases and V by 6 bases; bases with no gene match: 8.

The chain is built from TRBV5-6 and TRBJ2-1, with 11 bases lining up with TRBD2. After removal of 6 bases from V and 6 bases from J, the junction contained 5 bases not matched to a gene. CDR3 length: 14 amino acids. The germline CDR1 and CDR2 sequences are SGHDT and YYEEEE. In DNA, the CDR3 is TGTGCCAGCACCCGACTAGCGGGATCCAATGAGCAGTTCTTC. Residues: CASTRLAGSNEQFF.

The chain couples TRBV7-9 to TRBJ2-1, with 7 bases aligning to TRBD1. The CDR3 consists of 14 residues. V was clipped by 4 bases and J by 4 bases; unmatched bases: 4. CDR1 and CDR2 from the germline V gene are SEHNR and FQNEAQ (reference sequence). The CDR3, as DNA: TGTGCCAGCAGCTGGGGACAGCAATACAATGAGCAGTTCTTC. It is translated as CASSWGQQYNEQFF.

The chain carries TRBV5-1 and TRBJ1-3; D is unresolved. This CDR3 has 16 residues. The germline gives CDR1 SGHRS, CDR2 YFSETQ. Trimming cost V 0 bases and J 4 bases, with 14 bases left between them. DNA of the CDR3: TGCGCCAGCAGCTTGGAACCCCTAGCGTACGGAAACACCATATATTTT. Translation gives CASSLEPLAYGNTIYF.

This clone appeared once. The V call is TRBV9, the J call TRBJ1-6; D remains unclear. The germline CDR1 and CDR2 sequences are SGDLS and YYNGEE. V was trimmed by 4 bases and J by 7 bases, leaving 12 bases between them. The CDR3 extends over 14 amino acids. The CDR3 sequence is CASSLLTENSPLHF. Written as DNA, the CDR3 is TGTGCCAGCAGCCTCCTTACAGAGAATTCACCCCTCCACTTT.

The CDR3 protein is CASSQGNEQFF. The CDR3 nucleotides read TGTGCCAGCAGCCAGGGCAATGAGCAGTTCTTC. The genes are TRBV11-1 and TRBJ2-1; maybe TRBD1 (5 bases). The CDR3 loop spans 11 amino acids. Germline V gives CDR1 SGHAT, CDR2 FQDESV (reference sequence). The V and J ends lost 5 bases and 6 bases respectively, with 5 bases between them.

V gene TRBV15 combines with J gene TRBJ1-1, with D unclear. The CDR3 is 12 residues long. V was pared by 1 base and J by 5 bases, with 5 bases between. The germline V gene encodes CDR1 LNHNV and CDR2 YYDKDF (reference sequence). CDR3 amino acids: CATSRARTEAFF. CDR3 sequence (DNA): TGTGCCACCAGCAGAGCCCGGACTGAAGCTTTCTTT.